The T cell receptor beta chain under discussion was sequenced for a study of T-cell reconstitution after alpha-beta-depleted transplantation in children. The CDR3 is made up of 17 amino acids. From germline, CDR1 is DFQATT and CDR2 SNEGSKA (reference sequence). Regarding this clonotype: One end of the junction does not line up with germline, which may come from a read error.

Preparation of the TCRbeta library involved a method that used unique molecular identifiers. TCRdb used MiXCR to reprocess the PCR reads, holding one entry per CDR3 protein. Seen here are about 480,000 distinct CDR3 sequences, approximately 12% observed once, and the top ten hold approximately 5.4%. The sequence came from a human donor who donated a stem cell graft to a child with combined immunodeficiency. The J gene is TRBJ2-3, the V gene TRBV20-1; 10 bases line up with TRBD2. Sequences were derived from PBMCs from the stem cell graft donor, sampled from the stem cell graft. CDR3 region: CCARGYGLAVPTDTQYF. CDR3 nucleotide sequence: TGCTGTGCTAGGGGTTACGGACTAGCGGTTCCCACAGATACGCAGTATTTT.